The clone carrying this TCR beta chain was picked up many times. Its cognate antigen is unknown. J gave up 7 bases and V 6 bases, and 16 bases lay outside the gene matches. The germline V gene encodes CDR1 SNHLY and CDR2 FYNNEI. The CDR3 contains 17 residues. This sample is drawn from a study of metastatic and nonmetastatic thyroid tumors. Study-wide background: The study looked at repertoires side by side in blood and in tumor or nodule tissue from malignant and benign thyroid patients.

Study-wide points: Compared with benign nodules, malignant thyroid tumors were reported to have significantly higher TCR beta diversity in both blood and tumor.

Every patient underwent thyroid surgery untreated. TCRdb recomputed clones from the PCR reads via MiXCR. Of about 69,000 clones listed, 12% to 15% are singletons. The chain employs TRBV2 and TRBJ2-2; the match to TRBD1 covers 8 bases. Sequencing input: blood. This TCR derives from a male donor with papillary thyroid cancer or a benign thyroid nodule (not recorded which). Some clones in this sample may be carry-over from other donors' samples. CDR3 region: CASSAGTGDHPDGELFF. In DNA form, the CDR3 reads TGTGCCAGCAGCGCCGGGACAGGCGACCATCCAGACGGGGAGCTGTTTTTT.